What follows are 17 T cell receptor beta chains derived from one specimen sequenced in a study of OX40 agonist ivuxolimab in advanced cancers. Clones were read by immunoSEQ multiplex PCR, and TCRdb kept only the in-frame ones, dropping some. The sample shows nearly 45,000 clones, around 90% of them seen only once. The sample here was CD4+ or CD8+ T cells sorted from blood, taken in a trial of the OX40 agonist ivuxolimab. Source of these receptors: an adult with an advanced solid tumor such as melanoma, head and neck, liver or kidney cancer.

The V call is TRBV15, the J call TRBJ2-1, with 8 bases matching TRBD2. Trimming took 5 bases from V and 5 from J; bases not matched to a gene: 8. CDR3 size: 15 residues. The germline gives CDR1 LNHNV, CDR2 YYDKDF (reference sequence). As DNA, the CDR3 is TGTGCCACCAGCGTAAGCGGGGGCGCGGACAATGAGCAGTTCTTC. Encoded protein: CATSVSGGADNEQFF.

J is TRBJ1-2 and V is TRBV18; 7 positions match TRBD1. This CDR3 region has 18 residues. Trimming took 0 bases from V and 5 from J; bases not matched to a gene: 15. CDR1 KGHSH and CDR2 LQKENI come from the germline V gene. The DNA for the CDR3 is TGTGCCAGCTCACCACCGCGGACAGGTAGTAAGGATCGGTATGGCTACACCTTC. Translated, it gives CASSPPRTGSKDRYGYTF.

A few counts support this clone. The genes are TRBV25-1 and TRBJ1-2; no definite D call. Trimming removed 8 bases from V and 6 bases from J, with 10 bases in between. The length of the CDR3 is 11 residues. From germline, CDR1 is MGHDK and CDR2 SYGVNS. CDR3 sequence reads: CASGRGDGYTF. The CDR3 DNA reads as TGTGCCAGCGGGAGAGGAGATGGCTACACCTTC.

This clone was counted a few times. The gene calls are TRBV6-5 and TRBJ1-2; TRBD1 agrees at 7 bases. Per the germline V gene, CDR1 is MNHEY and CDR2 is SVGAGI. The ends lost 4 bases at V and 2 bases at J; junction bases unmatched: 4. This CDR3 has 14 amino acids. The CDR3 nucleotides are TGTGCCAGCAGTTTAGGGACAGCCAACTATGGCTACACCTTC. Translating it yields CASSLGTANYGYTF.

This clone was seen once. This CDR3 is CASSFTSGKGGELFF. CDR3 nucleotide sequence: TGCGCCAGCAGCTTCACTAGCGGGAAAGGCGGGGAGCTGTTTTTT. The gene calls are TRBV5-1 and TRBJ2-2; 10 nucleotides line up with TRBD2. Trimming cost V 2 bases and J 7 bases; bases outside gene matches: 5. Germline V gives CDR1 SGHRS, CDR2 YFSETQ. The CDR3 contains 15 residues.

The chain uses TRBV29-1 and TRBJ1-3; tentative D call: TRBD1 (5 bases). CDR3 length: 14 amino acids. The V end lost 4 bases, the J end lost 5 bases, and 15 bases lay between the germline ends. Per germline, CDR1 SQVTM and CDR2 ANQGSEA. CDR3 protein: CSVVSDQDRNTIYF. The DNA for the CDR3 is TGCAGCGTTGTGTCGGACCAGGACAGAAACACCATATATTTT.

The V gene is TRBV4-2, the J gene TRBJ2-5, with D possibly matching TRBD1 (5 bases). The DNA end is more similar to TRBJ2-7, so the J call may be wrong. The CDR3 covers 12 residues. Germline V gives CDR1 LGHNA, CDR2 YNFKEQ. The CDR3 sequence: CASSSDSYEQYF. The CDR3 DNA follows: TGTGCCAGCAGCAGCGACAGCTACGAGCAGTACTTC.

The genes are TRBV10-3 and TRBJ2-7; 10 bases map to TRBD1. V trimming: 6 bases; J trimming: 5 bases; junction bases outside the gene matches: 1. Germline CDR1 and CDR2: ENHRY and SYGVKD. This CDR3 contains 12 residues. The CDR3 DNA sequence: TGTGCCATCAGGGACAGGGGGAACGAGCAGTACTTC. Translation gives CAIRDRGNEQYF.

The chain employs TRBV4-1 and TRBJ2-2, with D possibly called TRBD1 or TRBD2 (5 bases each). This CDR3 is 15 amino acids long. In germline, CDR1 is MGHRA, CDR2 YSYEKL. V lost 4 bases and J 7 bases, leaving 16 bases between the germline ends. The CDR3: CASSPWANGGGELFF. CDR3 coding DNA: TGCGCCAGCAGCCCTTGGGCCAATGGGGGCGGGGAGCTGTTTTTT.

The chain has TRBV19 and TRBJ2-5; tentatively, D is TRBD1 (6 bases). The V gene's germline CDR1 is LNHDA and CDR2 SQIVND (reference sequence). V lost 3 bases to trimming and J lost 4 bases, with 9 bases between them. This CDR3 region has 13 residues. CDR3: CASSIYRAETQYF. The CDR3 DNA reads TGTGCCAGTAGTATTTACAGGGCAGAGACCCAGTACTTC.

The chain is built from TRBV4-1 and TRBJ2-5; the D gene is possibly TRBD2 (5 bases). The CDR3 totals 13 residues. V was shortened by 0 bases and J by 5 bases, with 7 bases between the two germline ends. Germline CDR1 is MGHRA and CDR2 is YSYEKL. CDR3 protein: CASSQDGEETQYF. CDR3 bases: TGCGCCAGCAGCCAAGATGGGGAGGAGACCCAGTACTTC.

The chain recombines TRBV6-1 with TRBJ2-7, with a weak D call TRBD2 (5 bases). Trimming shortened V by 3 bases and J by 1 base, and 13 bases separated the two germline ends. This CDR3 has 15 amino acids. CDR1 is MNHNS, CDR2 SASEGT, per germline. The CDR3 DNA follows: TGTGCCAGCAGTGACCCTTCGCGGGCGTCCTACGAGCAGTACTTC. Protein product: CASSDPSRASYEQYF.

The V gene is TRBV10-3, the J gene TRBJ2-4; D is undetermined. Germline CDR1 is ENHRY and CDR2 is SYGVKD. The CDR3 is made up of 13 amino acids. V was trimmed by 2 bases and J by 4 bases, leaving 6 bases between them. CDR3 protein: CAISETVKNIQYF. DNA of the CDR3: TGTGCCATCAGTGAGACGGTGAAAAACATTCAGTACTTC.

The chain couples TRBV25-1 to TRBJ2-1; perhaps TRBD2 as D (5 bases). The CDR3 covers 14 residues. Trimming cost V 4 bases and J 8 bases, with 15 bases left between them. Germline assignment: CDR1 MGHDK and CDR2 SYGVNS. The CDR3 protein is CASSGRLRSDEQFF. The CDR3, as DNA: TGTGCCAGCAGTGGGCGACTAAGGTCCGATGAGCAGTTCTTC.

This rearrangement joins TRBV19 to TRBJ1-5; D uncertain. The CDR3 length is 13 residues. Between the trimmed V and J ends, which lost 9 bases and 0 bases, there was a span of 9 bases. Germline V gene sequence: CDR1 LNHDA, CDR2 SQIVND (reference sequence). Here the CDR3 reads CASRAFSNQPQHF. CDR3 DNA sequence: TGTGCCAGCCGAGCATTTAGCAATCAGCCCCAGCATTTT.

This chain connects TRBV5-5 to TRBJ1-4; 7 nucleotides line up with TRBD1. This CDR3 is built from 15 residues. CDR1 is SGHKS, CDR2 YYEKEE, per germline (reference sequence). V trimming: 4 bases; J trimming: 2 bases; junction bases outside the gene matches: 5. The CDR3 DNA reads TGTGCCAGCAGCGAGATGGGACAGACTAATGAAAAACTGTTTTTT. It encodes CASSEMGQTNEKLFF.

The rearrangement links TRBV19 to TRBJ2-5; no clear D gene. The end of the DNA is better explained by TRBJ2-7, so the J call may be wrong. The germline V gene encodes CDR1 LNHDA and CDR2 SQIVND (reference sequence). This CDR3 comprises 11 residues. CDR3 in DNA: TGTGCCAGTCGGAGCTCCTACGAGCAGTACTTC. It yields the protein CASRSSYEQYF.